This paragraph reports one TCR beta chain. Its antigen is not known. TCRdb re-derived calls from the 5' RACE reads in MiXCR, one entry per CDR3 protein. The table records some 210,000 distinct CDR3 sequences, about 10% of them present only once. The entry originates in a study of T-cell memory formation after mild COVID-19. Overall study: Clusters were largely donor specific. Points from the study as a whole: Most CD4+ clones that shrank were in CM and EM, while CD8+ ones turned up in EMRA. Clones shrinking from day 15 to 85 showed even CD4/CD8 mixes; later expanders tilted CD4+. Still unconfirmed is whether the second-wave clones peaking on day 37 recognized SARS-CoV-2.

What was sequenced was PBMCs or a T cell subset sorted from them (not recorded which). The TCR sequence derives from a man aged 18 to 30 who had mild COVID-19 (a few samples of this study predate the infection). Cell type and time point are not known.

CDR3: CASSLERDQFF. The CDR3 DNA sequence: TGCGCCAGCAGCTTGGAAAGGGACCAGTTCTTC. V usage is TRBV5-1 and J usage is TRBJ2-1, with D perhaps given as TRBD1 or TRBD2 (5 bases each). Trimming pared 0 bases from V and 13 bases from J, leaving 8 bases between. Per the germline V gene, CDR1 is SGHRS and CDR2 is YFSETQ. The CDR3 consists of 11 residues.